This T cell receptor (beta chain) emerged from a study of T cell responses to AZD1222 COVID-19 vaccine. The study's findings and limits: White British people made up most donors, females outnumbered males, and clonal diversity was possibly underestimated. CD4 TCRs covered the whole spike, strongest at regions 160-218 and 743-854.

Pooling of second doses given at about 4 or about 12 weeks was done. The data were produced by immunoSEQ multiplex PCR, yet TCRdb's version contains in-frame clones alone and is incomplete. The sample holds 65,000 to 85,000 clones, approximately 80% seen once. Remarks on this clone: No antigen is known for it.

Trimming removed 6 bases from V and 8 bases from J; junction bases left unmatched: 10. Germline CDR1 and CDR2: MNHEY and SVGAGI. The CDR3 sequence is 15 residues long. This receptor was taken from an adult who received the AZD1222 COVID-19 vaccine. The sample in question was peripheral blood, obtained 28 days after the second AZD1222 dose. This sequence joins TRBV6-5 and TRBJ1-6; 7 bases are shared with TRBD1. CDR3 residues: CASSRQGINDSPLHF. The DNA of the CDR3 is TGTGCCAGCAGCAGACAGGGAATCAATGATTCACCCCTCCACTTT.